Presented here are 21 T cell receptor beta chains from one specimen sequenced in a study of blood T cell repertoires in COVID-19. Sequencing used immunoSEQ multiplex PCR; TCRdb keeps in-frame clones, though not all of them. The sample shows roughly 100,000 clones, roughly 87% of them seen only once. Sequencing input: peripheral blood. Every receptor here comes from a man in his forties or fifties with active COVID-19.

This rearrangement joins TRBV14 to TRBJ1-1; 7 bases are a match to TRBD1. The V and J ends lost 4 bases and 4 bases, in that order; junction bases with no gene match: 3. The CDR3 is 13 residues long. Germline values: CDR1 SGHDN, CDR2 FVKESK. In DNA, the CDR3 is TGTGCCAGCAGCCCTCCAGGGGGCACTGAAGCTTTCTTT. As protein: CASSPPGGTEAFF.

This clone was detected a few times. This chain joins TRBV2 and TRBJ1-2, with TRBD1 as a possible D gene (6 bases). There are 15 residues in the CDR3. Germline CDR1 and CDR2: SNHLY and FYNNEI. V was shortened by 5 bases and J by 4 bases, with 17 bases between the two germline ends. CDR3 protein: CASSIRGQNRYGYTF. The CDR3 DNA reads as TGTGCCAGCAGTATTCGAGGACAGAACCGCTATGGCTACACCTTC.

CDR3 protein: CASSPRGVNEQYF. For the CDR3, the DNA is TGTGCCAGCTCACCGCGGGGTGTGAACGAGCAGTACTTC. This sequence joins TRBV18 and TRBJ2-7, with D maybe TRBD2 (6 bases). Germline CDR1 KGHSH, CDR2 LQKENI. V lost 3 bases, J lost 5 bases, and 11 bases lay in between. The CDR3 is 13 amino acids.

This chain joins TRBV5-1 and TRBJ1-2; 10 bases line up with TRBD1. Looked up from germline, CDR1 is SGHRS and CDR2 is YFSETQ. The V gene end was trimmed by 0 bases and the J gene end by 1 base; junction bases not matched to a gene: 6. The CDR3 has 17 amino acids. CDR3 protein: CASSLAPGQGYNYGYTF. The CDR3 DNA follows: TGCGCCAGCAGCTTGGCACCGGGACAGGGGTATAACTATGGCTACACCTTC.

This sequence joins TRBV5-5 and TRBJ1-1; the D gene is possibly TRBD1 (5 bases). Germline-derived CDR1 and CDR2 are SGHKS and YYEKEE (reference sequence). V was trimmed by 1 base and J by 4 bases, leaving 11 bases between them. This CDR3 contains 14 residues. The CDR3 coding sequence is TGTGCCAGCAGCTTGAGTTGGGGGGGCACTGAAGCTTTCTTT. This codes for CASSLSWGGTEAFF.

The V call is TRBV6-5, the J call TRBJ2-3; D may be TRBD1 (6 bases). Germline assignment: CDR1 MNHEY and CDR2 SVGAGI. The V end was cut by 6 bases, the J end by 3 bases, with 16 bases between. The CDR3 runs 15 residues. DNA of the CDR3: TGTGCCAGCAGAACCGGGACACTCTTTACAGATACGCAGTATTTT. As protein: CASRTGTLFTDTQYF.

The V and J genes are TRBV19 and TRBJ1-5; D is unresolved. The germline V gene encodes CDR1 LNHDA and CDR2 SQIVND (reference sequence). Trimming removed 8 bases from V and 10 bases from J, with 6 bases in between. The CDR3 runs to 9 residues. CDR3 region: CASGRPQHF. DNA for the CDR3: TGTGCCAGTGGGAGACCCCAGCATTTT.

The V and J genes are TRBV5-4 and TRBJ2-7, with a tentative D call TRBD2 (7 bases). Trimming took 4 bases from V and 2 from J, leaving 16 bases between them. Looked up from germline, CDR1 is SGHNT and CDR2 is YYREEE (reference sequence). This CDR3 spans 15 amino acids. The CDR3 DNA reads TGTGCCAGCAGCGGGGGCGGGGGTTTAACCTACGAGCAGTACTTC. This encodes CASSGGGGLTYEQYF.

This clone was seen more than once but under ten times. V is TRBV5-1 and J is TRBJ2-1, with a tentative D call TRBD2 (5 bases). The V end was cut by 0 bases, the J end by 4 bases, with 14 bases between. This CDR3 is 16 amino acids long. Germline loops: CDR1 SGHRS, CDR2 YFSETQ. Written as DNA, the CDR3 is TGCGCCAGCAGCTTGGAGTCGGGGATCTCGTACAATGAGCAGTTCTTC. This codes for CASSLESGISYNEQFF. The full variable domain, in which reference TRBV5-1 and TRBJ2-1 provide the parts outside the CDR3, is KAGVTQTPRYLIKTRGQQVTLSCSPISGHRSVSWYQQTPGQGLQFLFEYFSETQRNKGNFPGRFSGRQFSNSRSEMNVSTLELGDSALYLCASSLESGISYNEQFFGPGTRLTVL.

This chain joins TRBV6-5 and TRBJ1-4; maybe TRBD1 (6 bases). The germline CDR1 and CDR2 sequences are MNHEY and SVGAGI. Trimming removed 6 bases at V and 5 bases at J, with 16 bases between. The CDR3 runs 15 residues. For the CDR3, the DNA is TGTGCCAGCAGGCGTACAGGGACCCGAAATGAAAAACTGTTTTTT. Translating it yields CASRRTGTRNEKLFF.

The CDR3 reads CASSYRGQIYNEQFF. CDR3 DNA sequence: TGTGCCAGTAGTTACAGGGGGCAAATCTACAATGAGCAGTTCTTC. The chain employs TRBV19 and TRBJ2-1; 9 bases are shared with TRBD1. Germline V CDR1 and CDR2: LNHDA, SQIVND (reference sequence). The CDR3 has 15 amino acids. Trimming removed 5 bases from V and 3 bases from J; junction bases left unmatched: 5.

This clone appeared a single time. DNA of the CDR3: TGTGCCAGCAGCTCTTCCCCTGGGACTAGCGGGCGGTTGGAGACCCAGTACTTC. Residues: CASSSSPGTSGRLETQYF. The gene calls are TRBV7-2 and TRBJ2-5, with 12 bases matching TRBD2. The germline CDR1 and CDR2 sequences are SGHTA and FQGNSA. V was pared by 4 bases and J by 5 bases, with 14 bases of the junction left unmatched. The CDR3 totals 18 residues.

The CDR3 DNA sequence: TGCGCCAGCAGGACCCAGGGAAAGGTGGACACCGGGGAGCTGTTTTTT. Translating gives CASRTQGKVDTGELFF. The genes are TRBV23-1 and TRBJ2-2; a weak D match, TRBD1 (5 bases). TRBV23-1 is an open reading frame, and its role is uncertain. The CDR3 consists of 16 residues. Between the trimmed V and J ends, which lost 6 bases and 3 bases, there was a span of 17 bases.

This chain links TRBV15 with TRBJ1-6, with 9 positions matching TRBD1. The CDR3 covers 13 residues. The V gene end was trimmed by 7 bases and the J gene end by 10 bases; junction bases not matched to a gene: 5. Germline CDR1 is LNHNV and CDR2 is YYDKDF (reference sequence). CDR3 DNA sequence: TGTGCCACCAAGGACAGGGGTCTGTCACCCCTCCACTTT. Amino acid sequence: CATKDRGLSPLHF.

This rearrangement joins TRBV4-1 to TRBJ1-5; a weak D match, TRBD1 (6 bases). The CDR3 totals 17 residues. V lost 2 bases to trimming and J lost 7 bases, with 21 bases between them. CDR1 is MGHRA and CDR2 is YSYEKL in the germline V gene. The CDR3 region has the DNA TGCGCCAGCAGCCAATTACCAGGGGAGTGGGGCGGGCAGCCCCAGCATTTT. Its translation is CASSQLPGEWGGQPQHF.

The rearrangement uses TRBV4-2 and TRBJ2-2; D possibly corresponds to TRBD2 (6 bases). V was cut by 2 bases and J by 4 bases, with 11 bases left in between. This CDR3 contains 15 residues. Germline CDR1 is LGHNA and CDR2 is YNFKEQ. DNA of the CDR3: TGTGCCAGCAGCCAATTGTTAGCGGTCACCGGGGAGCTGTTTTTT. It is translated as CASSQLLAVTGELFF.

Here the CDR3 DNA reads TGTGCCAGCAGCCCTTCGACGGGGGTTTACCCTACGGCTGGCTACACCTTC. Translating it yields CASSPSTGVYPTAGYTF. J is TRBJ1-2 and V is TRBV7-9, with D possibly being TRBD1 (5 bases). V lost 5 bases, J lost 7 bases, and 26 bases lay in between. The length of the CDR3 is 17 residues. Germline CDR1 is SEHNR and CDR2 is FQNEAQ (reference sequence).

The chain is built from TRBV30 and TRBJ1-1; weak D call: TRBD1 (6 bases). The CDR3 runs to 13 residues. The V end lost 3 bases, the J end lost 3 bases, and 11 bases lay between the germline ends. CDR1 and CDR2 from the germline V gene are GTSNPN and SVGIG (reference sequence). CDR3 loop: CAWRVRQDTEAFF. The CDR3 DNA is TGTGCCTGGAGGGTCAGACAGGACACTGAAGCTTTCTTT.

The CDR3 spells CASSETLGGLYGYTF. In DNA form, the CDR3 reads TGCGCCAGCAGCGAGACCCTAGGGGGCCTCTATGGCTACACCTTC. V is TRBV5-1 and J is TRBJ1-2, with TRBD1 identical over 7 bases. Germline loops: CDR1 SGHRS, CDR2 YFSETQ. CDR3 length: 15 residues. Trimming at V came to 4 bases and at J to 4 bases, leaving 10 bases not matched to a gene.

This clone was observed a single time. The genes are TRBV7-9 and TRBJ2-3, with 8 bases fitting TRBD1. The J segment lost 3 bases and the V segment lost 3 bases, leaving 5 bases of the junction unmatched. The CDR3 runs to 15 residues. CDR1 and CDR2 from the germline V gene are SEHNR and FQNEAQ (reference sequence). CDR3 in DNA: TGTGCCAGCAGCTTGGACAGGGCCTATACAGATACGCAGTATTTT. Translation: CASSLDRAYTDTQYF.

This clone has only one observation. The chain employs TRBV5-4 and TRBJ1-1, with a possible D match to TRBD1 (5 bases). This CDR3 has 15 residues. V lost 0 bases to trimming and J lost 4 bases, with 13 bases between them. In germline, CDR1 is SGHNT, CDR2 YYREEE (reference sequence). For the CDR3, the DNA is TGTGCCAGCAGCTTGGGAAATCAGGGTACCACTGAAGCTTTCTTT. Its translation is CASSLGNQGTTEAFF. Full variable domain (rest looked up from reference TRBV5-4 and TRBJ1-1): ETGVTQSPTHLIKTRGQQVTLRCSSQSGHNTVSWYQQALGQGPQFIFQYYREEENGRGNFPPRFSGLQFPNYSSELNVNALELDDSALYLCASSLGNQGTTEAFFGQGTRLTVV.